This is a list of T cell receptor beta chains from one sample in a study of OX40 agonist ivuxolimab in advanced cancers. This table comes from immunoSEQ multiplex PCR, and its TCRdb copy is limited to in-frame clones, with some not included. The data hold more than 65,000 clones, with about 89% observed a single time. The sample was CD4+ or CD8+ T cells sorted from blood, taken in a trial of the OX40 agonist ivuxolimab. These receptors originate from an adult with an advanced solid tumor such as melanoma, head and neck, liver or kidney cancer. Each CDR3 is given with its conserved first and last residue. The D gene is left open where the match is weak. Expanded clones get a size class; other rows say once, few or many, or leave the size out.

CDR3 DNA: TGTGCCAGCAGCTTGACAAAGTCGGCTTTCTTT
CDR3 protein: CASSLTKSAFF
clone size: few
V gene: TRBV7-2
D gene: .
J gene: TRBJ1-1

CDR3 DNA: TGTGCTAGTGGTGCACCCGGGACAAACTCTGGAAACACCATATATTTT
CDR3 protein: CASGAPGTNSGNTIYF
clone size: .
V gene: TRBV12-5
D gene: .
J gene: TRBJ1-3

CDR3 DNA: TGTGCCAGCAGGTCGACAGGGCAGCATTCACCCCTCCACTTT
CDR3 protein: CASRSTGQHSPLHF
clone size: .
V gene: TRBV2
D gene: TRBD1
J gene: TRBJ1-6

CDR3 DNA: TGTGCCAGCAGCTACCGGGGGGGGTCCTATGGCTACACCTTC
CDR3 protein: CASSYRGGSYGYTF
clone size: .
V gene: TRBV5-8
D gene: .
J gene: TRBJ1-2

CDR3 DNA: TGTGCCAGCAGCCACTGGGACAGACTTCAGAGCTCTGGGGCCAACGTCCTGACTTTC
CDR3 protein: CASSHWDRLQSSGANVLTF
clone size: .
V gene: TRBV7-9
D gene: TRBD1
J gene: TRBJ2-6

CDR3 DNA: TGTGCCAGCAGCCTAGGGACTAGCGGACCCACCCGAAATACGCAGTATTTT
CDR3 protein: CASSLGTSGPTRNTQYF
clone size: .
V gene: TRBV11-1
D gene: TRBD2
J gene: TRBJ2-3

CDR3 DNA: TGTGCCAGCCAACAGGGCAACTATGGCTACACCTTC
CDR3 protein: CASQQGNYGYTF
clone size: .
V gene: TRBV28
D gene: .
J gene: TRBJ1-2

CDR3 DNA: TGTGCCAGTTACAGGGAACCAAACACCATATATTTT
CDR3 protein: CASYREPNTIYF
clone size: .
V gene: TRBV6-5
D gene: .
J gene: TRBJ1-3

CDR3 DNA: TGTGCCAGCAGCCACAGAGACAGGGTGAACACTGAAGCTTTCTTT
CDR3 protein: CASSHRDRVNTEAFF
clone size: .
V gene: TRBV6-1
D gene: TRBD1
J gene: TRBJ1-1

CDR3 DNA: TGTGCCAGCAGAGTTCTAGCGGGAAGCACAGATACGCAGTATTTT
CDR3 protein: CASRVLAGSTDTQYF
clone size: .
V gene: TRBV2
D gene: TRBD2
J gene: TRBJ2-3

CDR3 DNA: TGCGCCAGCACCAAAGTAGGGGGGATTCCGTACAATGAGCAGTTCTTC
CDR3 protein: CASTKVGGIPYNEQFF
clone size: .
V gene: TRBV5-1
D gene: .
J gene: TRBJ2-1

CDR3 DNA: TGTGCCAGCAGCTTAGTCGGGATCAATGAGCAGTTCTTC
CDR3 protein: CASSLVGINEQFF
clone size: .
V gene: TRBV7-3
D gene: .
J gene: TRBJ2-1

CDR3 DNA: TGTGCCAGCAGCTCCAGCGGGACCACTAGGGAGCAGTACTTC
CDR3 protein: CASSSSGTTREQYF
clone size: .
V gene: TRBV7-2
D gene: TRBD2
J gene: TRBJ2-7

CDR3 DNA: TGTGCCAGCTCACCACCGTCCAGCTATAATTCACCCCTCCACTTT
CDR3 protein: CASSPPSSYNSPLHF
clone size: .
V gene: TRBV18
D gene: .
J gene: TRBJ1-6

CDR3 DNA: TGTGCCAGCAGTTTGTTACTAGCGGGCACCCACCGCGAGCAGTACTTC
CDR3 protein: CASSLLLAGTHREQYF
clone size: .
V gene: TRBV27
D gene: TRBD2
J gene: TRBJ2-7

CDR3 DNA: TGTGCCAGCAACCCACAGGGGATGAACACTGAAGCTTTCTTT
CDR3 protein: CASNPQGMNTEAFF
clone size: .
V gene: TRBV13
D gene: TRBD1
J gene: TRBJ1-1

CDR3 DNA: TGTGCCAGCAGTGAAACAGGGCGCGATCAGCCCCAGCATTTT
CDR3 protein: CASSETGRDQPQHF
clone size: .
V gene: TRBV6-1
D gene: .
J gene: TRBJ1-5

CDR3 DNA: TGTGCCAGCAGCTCACGACAGGGGATCAGCGAGCAGTACTTC
CDR3 protein: CASSSRQGISEQYF
clone size: .
V gene: TRBV5-8
D gene: TRBD1
J gene: TRBJ2-7

CDR3 DNA: TGCAGCGCCGAGGCTCAGGGGGGGTGGGAAGCTTTCTTT
CDR3 protein: CSAEAQGGWEAFF
clone size: few
V gene: TRBV29-1
D gene: TRBD1
J gene: TRBJ1-1

CDR3 DNA: TGTGCCAGCAGCCCCCCTAGCGGTAACACCGGGGAGCTGTTTTTT
CDR3 protein: CASSPPSGNTGELFF
clone size: .
V gene: TRBV7-2
D gene: TRBD2
J gene: TRBJ2-2

CDR3 DNA: TGTGCCACCTCTAACTACGGCTACACCTTC
CDR3 protein: CATSNYGYTF
clone size: .
V gene: TRBV10-3
D gene: .
J gene: TRBJ1-2

CDR3 DNA: TGTGCCAGTAGTGCTTTAGCGGGAGGGCCTAACGAGCAGTACTTC
CDR3 protein: CASSALAGGPNEQYF
clone size: .
V gene: TRBV19
D gene: TRBD2
J gene: TRBJ2-7

CDR3 DNA: TGTGCCAGCAGCTTACTTGGGATGAACACTGAAGCTTTCTTT
CDR3 protein: CASSLLGMNTEAFF
clone size: .
V gene: TRBV7-3
D gene: .
J gene: TRBJ1-1

CDR3 DNA: TGTGCCAGCAGCCCTCTAGAACGGGAGGGTTGGATCTTC
CDR3 protein: CASSPLEREGWIF
clone size: .
V gene: TRBV7-2
D gene: TRBD2
J gene: TRBJ2-1

CDR3 DNA: TGCGCCAGCAGCATAGGGACAGGGGGCGCGGGGGAGCAGTACTTC
CDR3 protein: CASSIGTGGAGEQYF
clone size: few
V gene: TRBV5-1
D gene: TRBD1
J gene: TRBJ2-7

CDR3 DNA: TGTGCCAGCTGGACTAGCGGGAGACTCAGCACAGATACGCAGTATTTT
CDR3 protein: CASWTSGRLSTDTQYF
clone size: .
V gene: TRBV28
D gene: TRBD2
J gene: TRBJ2-3

CDR3 DNA: TGTGCCAGCAGCTCGGGACAGTACTATGGCTACACCTTC
CDR3 protein: CASSSGQYYGYTF
clone size: once
V gene: TRBV7-9
D gene: TRBD1
J gene: TRBJ1-2

CDR3 DNA: TGTGCCAGTAGCCCTCCGGGACTAATAGGTTACGAGCAGTACTTC
CDR3 protein: CASSPPGLIGYEQYF
clone size: .
V gene: TRBV19
D gene: TRBD2
J gene: TRBJ2-7

CDR3 DNA: TGTGCCAGCAGCTACAGCGCCACCTACGAGCAGTACTTC
CDR3 protein: CASSYSATYEQYF
clone size: .
V gene: TRBV7-9
D gene: .
J gene: TRBJ2-7

CDR3 DNA: TGTGCCAGCAGTGGAGATCCGGGACAGGTCCTAAAACTGTTTTTT
CDR3 protein: CASSGDPGQVLKLFF
clone size: .
V gene: TRBV2
D gene: TRBD1
J gene: TRBJ1-4

CDR3 DNA: TGTGCCAGCAGCCTGGGACTAGCGGGTTACAATGAGCAGTTCTTC
CDR3 protein: CASSLGLAGYNEQFF
clone size: .
V gene: TRBV11-2
D gene: TRBD2
J gene: TRBJ2-1

CDR3 DNA: TGTGCCAGCAGCCAAGAGTCAGGGGGCAACTATGGCTACACCTTC
CDR3 protein: CASSQESGGNYGYTF
clone size: .
V gene: TRBV4-2
D gene: TRBD1
J gene: TRBJ1-2

CDR3 DNA: TGCAGCGTTGAATTGAGGACAGGGGCGTGGGAGACCCAGTACTTC
CDR3 protein: CSVELRTGAWETQYF
clone size: .
V gene: TRBV29-1
D gene: TRBD1
J gene: TRBJ2-5

CDR3 DNA: TGTGCCAGCAGCGCCCGACAGGGTACCCACAATGAGCAGTTCTTC
CDR3 protein: CASSARQGTHNEQFF
clone size: .
V gene: TRBV5-4
D gene: TRBD1
J gene: TRBJ2-1

CDR3 DNA: TGTGCCAGTCTCGACAGGGGTGATCAGCCCCAGCATTTT
CDR3 protein: CASLDRGDQPQHF
clone size: .
V gene: TRBV6-6
D gene: TRBD1
J gene: TRBJ1-5

CDR3 DNA: TGTGCCAGCAGCGCCTCGACCGGGACAGCGCAAGAGACCCAGTACTTC
CDR3 protein: CASSASTGTAQETQYF
clone size: .
V gene: TRBV7-9
D gene: TRBD1
J gene: TRBJ2-5

CDR3 DNA: TGCGCCAGCAGCCAAGGTGGGACAGGGTCCTACGAGCAGTACTTC
CDR3 protein: CASSQGGTGSYEQYF
clone size: .
V gene: TRBV4-1
D gene: TRBD1
J gene: TRBJ2-7

CDR3 DNA: TGTGCCAGTAGTTGGCAGGGGCCTCTTCCGGGGGGCAATCAGCCCCAGCATTTT
CDR3 protein: CASSWQGPLPGGNQPQHF
clone size: .
V gene: TRBV19
D gene: .
J gene: TRBJ1-5

CDR3 DNA: TGTGCTAGTGGTTCTCCCCGGCAGGGGAATCAAGAGACCCAGTACTTC
CDR3 protein: CASGSPRQGNQETQYF
clone size: once
V gene: TRBV12-5
D gene: .
J gene: TRBJ2-5

CDR3 DNA: TGTGCCAGCAGCTTGTTGTCAGGTAGTCAGCCCCAGCATTTT
CDR3 protein: CASSLLSGSQPQHF
clone size: .
V gene: TRBV5-6
D gene: .
J gene: TRBJ1-5

CDR3 DNA: TGCGCCAGCAGCCCCCGTGAAGACTCTGGAAACACCATATATTTT
CDR3 protein: CASSPREDSGNTIYF
clone size: once
V gene: TRBV5-1
D gene: .
J gene: TRBJ1-3

CDR3 DNA: TGTGCCAGCAGCTTGGAGGGGCTTTCCTACAATGAGCAGTTCTTC
CDR3 protein: CASSLEGLSYNEQFF
clone size: once
V gene: TRBV7-2
D gene: .
J gene: TRBJ2-1

CDR3 DNA: TGCGCCAGCAGCCCAGCTAGCGGGAGCTCCTACGAGCAGTACTTC
CDR3 protein: CASSPASGSSYEQYF
clone size: .
V gene: TRBV4-1
D gene: TRBD2
J gene: TRBJ2-7

CDR3 DNA: TGTGCCAGCAGCTTAAAACCTGCTGGAGAGCAGTACTTC
CDR3 protein: CASSLKPAGEQYF
clone size: .
V gene: TRBV7-3
D gene: .
J gene: TRBJ2-7

CDR3 DNA: TGTGCCAGCAGCTTAGGTGGGGGCGGGACCTACTACGAGCAGTACTTC
CDR3 protein: CASSLGGGGTYYEQYF
clone size: .
V gene: TRBV7-8
D gene: .
J gene: TRBJ2-7

CDR3 DNA: TGTGCCACCAGCAGGACCGGGACAGGGGTAGAGACCCAGTACTTC
CDR3 protein: CATSRTGTGVETQYF
clone size: .
V gene: TRBV15
D gene: TRBD1
J gene: TRBJ2-5

CDR3 DNA: TGTGCCAGCGGCCACTGGCTAAGCTCTGGGGCCAACGTCCTGACTTTC
CDR3 protein: CASGHWLSSGANVLTF
clone size: .
V gene: TRBV27
D gene: .
J gene: TRBJ2-6

CDR3 DNA: TGTGCCAGCAGATCCGGCGGCCCCTTTCCTGGCACTGAAGCTTTCTTT
CDR3 protein: CASRSGGPFPGTEAFF
clone size: once
V gene: TRBV6-6
D gene: .
J gene: TRBJ1-1

CDR3 DNA: TGTGCCTGGATTCCATCCAGAGGGGGGTTATCCGGGGAGCTGTTTTTT
CDR3 protein: CAWIPSRGGLSGELFF
clone size: .
V gene: TRBV30
D gene: .
J gene: TRBJ2-2

CDR3 DNA: TGTGCCAGCTCACCAGGCGGGGTCCCCTACGAGCAGTACTTC
CDR3 protein: CASSPGGVPYEQYF
clone size: .
V gene: TRBV18
D gene: .
J gene: TRBJ2-7

CDR3 DNA: TGTGCCAGCAGTTTCTCCCTGACTGGGGCCAACGTCCTGACTTTC
CDR3 protein: CASSFSLTGANVLTF
clone size: .
V gene: TRBV27
D gene: .
J gene: TRBJ2-6

CDR3 DNA: TGTGCCAGCAGGAGGGGGGCCCAGGGGTATGAGCAGTTCTTC
CDR3 protein: CASRRGAQGYEQFF
clone size: .
V gene: TRBV28
D gene: .
J gene: TRBJ2-1

CDR3 DNA: TGTGCCAGCAGCGGCTACAATGAGCAGTTCTTC
CDR3 protein: CASSGYNEQFF
clone size: .
V gene: TRBV27
D gene: .
J gene: TRBJ2-1

CDR3 DNA: TGTGCCAGCAGTTACAGGTCGGTGTCCGGAAAGACCCAGTACTTC
CDR3 protein: CASSYRSVSGKTQYF
clone size: .
V gene: TRBV6-5
D gene: .
J gene: TRBJ2-5

CDR3 DNA: TGTGCCAGCAGCTTAAACCCGCTAGCGGGAGGGTCAGATACGCAGTATTTT
CDR3 protein: CASSLNPLAGGSDTQYF
clone size: .
V gene: TRBV7-3
D gene: TRBD2
J gene: TRBJ2-3

CDR3 DNA: TGTGCCAGTAGTACCCGGACCTTTAACCTCGATGGCTACACCTTC
CDR3 protein: CASSTRTFNLDGYTF
clone size: .
V gene: TRBV19
D gene: .
J gene: TRBJ1-2

CDR3 DNA: TGTGCCAGCAGTGAAGCGGACTGGGCCTACGAGCAGTACTTC
CDR3 protein: CASSEADWAYEQYF
clone size: .
V gene: TRBV6-1
D gene: .
J gene: TRBJ2-7

CDR3 DNA: TGTGCCAGCAGTTATCGGGTGGCGGATGGCTACACCTTC
CDR3 protein: CASSYRVADGYTF
clone size: .
V gene: TRBV6-5
D gene: .
J gene: TRBJ1-2